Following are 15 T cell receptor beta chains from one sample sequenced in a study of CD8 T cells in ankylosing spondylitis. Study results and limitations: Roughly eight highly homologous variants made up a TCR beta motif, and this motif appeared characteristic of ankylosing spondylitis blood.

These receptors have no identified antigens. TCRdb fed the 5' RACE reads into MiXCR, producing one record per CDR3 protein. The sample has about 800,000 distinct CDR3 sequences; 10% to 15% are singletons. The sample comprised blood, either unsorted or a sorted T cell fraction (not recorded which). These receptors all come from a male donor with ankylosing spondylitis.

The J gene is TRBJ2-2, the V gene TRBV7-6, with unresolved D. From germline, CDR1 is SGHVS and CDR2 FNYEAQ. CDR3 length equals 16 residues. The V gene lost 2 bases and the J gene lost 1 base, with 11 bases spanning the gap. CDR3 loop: CASSLYGLGNTGELFF. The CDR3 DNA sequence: TGTGCCAGCAGCTTATATGGGTTGGGGAACACCGGGGAGCTGTTTTTT. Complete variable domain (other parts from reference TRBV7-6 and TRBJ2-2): GAGVSQSPRYKVTKRGQDVALRCDPISGHVSLYWYRQALGQGPEFLTYFNYEAQQDKSGLPNDRFSAERPEGSISTLTIQRTEQRDSAMYRCASSLYGLGNTGELFFGEGSRLTVL.

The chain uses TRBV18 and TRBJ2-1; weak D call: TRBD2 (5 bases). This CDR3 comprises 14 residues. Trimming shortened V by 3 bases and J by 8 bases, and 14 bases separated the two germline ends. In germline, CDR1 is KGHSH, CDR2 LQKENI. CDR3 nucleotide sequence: TGTGCCAGCTCACCCCAACCCGACGGGGATGAGCAGTTCTTC. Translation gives CASSPQPDGDEQFF.

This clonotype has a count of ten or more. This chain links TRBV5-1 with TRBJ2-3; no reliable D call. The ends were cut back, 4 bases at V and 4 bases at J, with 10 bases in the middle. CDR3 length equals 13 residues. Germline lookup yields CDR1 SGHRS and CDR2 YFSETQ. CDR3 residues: CASSDKPADTQYF. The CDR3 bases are TGCGCCAGCAGCGACAAACCAGCAGATACGCAGTATTTT.

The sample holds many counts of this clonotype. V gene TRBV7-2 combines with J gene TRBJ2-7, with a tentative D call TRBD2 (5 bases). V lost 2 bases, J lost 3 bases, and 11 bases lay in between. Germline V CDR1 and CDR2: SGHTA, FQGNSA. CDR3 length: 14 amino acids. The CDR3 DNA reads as TGTGCCAGCAGCTTACGCCTAGCCGGCTACGAGCAGTACTTC. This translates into CASSLRLAGYEQYF.

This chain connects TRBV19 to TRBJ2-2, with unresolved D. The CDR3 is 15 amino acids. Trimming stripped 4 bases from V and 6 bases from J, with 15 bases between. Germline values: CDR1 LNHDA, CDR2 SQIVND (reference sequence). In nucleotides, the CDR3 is TGTGCCAGTAGTAATCCCGCGCTAGTTTCCGGGGAGCTGTTTTTT. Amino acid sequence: CASSNPALVSGELFF.

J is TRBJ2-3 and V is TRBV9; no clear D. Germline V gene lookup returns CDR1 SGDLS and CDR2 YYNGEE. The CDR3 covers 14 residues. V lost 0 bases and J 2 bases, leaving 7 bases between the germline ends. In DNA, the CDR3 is TGTGCCAGCAGCGTAGGGCAGGTCACAGATACGCAGTATTTT. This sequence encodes CASSVGQVTDTQYF.

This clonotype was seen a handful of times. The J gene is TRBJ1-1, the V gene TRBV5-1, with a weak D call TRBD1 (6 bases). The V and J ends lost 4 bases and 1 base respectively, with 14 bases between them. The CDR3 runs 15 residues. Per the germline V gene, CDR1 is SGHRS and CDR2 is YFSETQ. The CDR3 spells CASSPMGAANTEAFF. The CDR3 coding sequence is TGCGCCAGCAGCCCCATGGGGGCGGCGAACACTGAAGCTTTCTTT.

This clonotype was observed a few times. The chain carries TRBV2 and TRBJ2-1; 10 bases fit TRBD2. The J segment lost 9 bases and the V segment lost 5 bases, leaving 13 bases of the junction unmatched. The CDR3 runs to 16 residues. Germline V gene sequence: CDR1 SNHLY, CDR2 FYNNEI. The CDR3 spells CASSPELAGTASEQFF. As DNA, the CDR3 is TGTGCCAGCAGTCCAGAACTAGCGGGGACGGCCAGTGAGCAGTTCTTC.

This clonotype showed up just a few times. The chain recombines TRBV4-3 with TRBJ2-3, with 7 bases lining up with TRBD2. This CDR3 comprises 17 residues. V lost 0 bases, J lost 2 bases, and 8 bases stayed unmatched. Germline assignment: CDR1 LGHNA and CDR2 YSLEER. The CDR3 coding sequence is TGCGCCAGCAGCCAAGAGGCTAGCGGCCCCTTCACAGATACGCAGTATTTT. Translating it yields CASSQEASGPFTDTQYF.

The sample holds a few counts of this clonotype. CDR3 region: CSATTGPLFYQPQHF. DNA for the CDR3: TGCAGTGCCACGACCGGGCCCTTATTTTATCAGCCCCAGCATTTT. The chain employs TRBV20-1 and TRBJ1-5; no definite D call. Trimming removed 6 bases at V and 5 bases at J, with 20 bases between. Germline V gene data show CDR1 as DFQATT and CDR2 as SNEGSKA (reference sequence). The CDR3 is made up of 15 amino acids.

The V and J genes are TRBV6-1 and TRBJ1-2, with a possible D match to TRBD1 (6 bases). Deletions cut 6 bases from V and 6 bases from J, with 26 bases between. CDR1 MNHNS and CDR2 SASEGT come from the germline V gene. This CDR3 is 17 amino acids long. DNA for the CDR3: TGTGCCAGCAGAGGTACGACCGGGACACCCTACGCAGATGGCTACACCTTC. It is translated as CASRGTTGTPYADGYTF.

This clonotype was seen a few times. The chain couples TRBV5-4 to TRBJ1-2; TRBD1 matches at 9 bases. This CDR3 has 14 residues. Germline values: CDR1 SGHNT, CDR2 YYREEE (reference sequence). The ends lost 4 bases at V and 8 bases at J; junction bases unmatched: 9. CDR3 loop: CASSPGQGRWGYTF. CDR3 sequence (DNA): TGTGCCAGCAGCCCGGGACAGGGAAGATGGGGCTACACCTTC.

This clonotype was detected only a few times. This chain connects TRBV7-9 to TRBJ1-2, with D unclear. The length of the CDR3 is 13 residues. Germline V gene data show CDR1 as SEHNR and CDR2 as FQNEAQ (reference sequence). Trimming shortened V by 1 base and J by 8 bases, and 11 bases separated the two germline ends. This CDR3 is CASSLETRRGYTF. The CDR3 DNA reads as TGTGCCAGCAGCTTAGAAACGCGGAGGGGCTACACCTTC.

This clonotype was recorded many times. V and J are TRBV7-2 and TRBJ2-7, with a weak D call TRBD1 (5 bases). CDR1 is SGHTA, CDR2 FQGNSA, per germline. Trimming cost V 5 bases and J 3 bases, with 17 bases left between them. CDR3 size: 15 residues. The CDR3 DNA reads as TGTGCCAGCAGCCCTAGTGGCAGGGATATCTACGAGCAGTACTTC. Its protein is CASSPSGRDIYEQYF.

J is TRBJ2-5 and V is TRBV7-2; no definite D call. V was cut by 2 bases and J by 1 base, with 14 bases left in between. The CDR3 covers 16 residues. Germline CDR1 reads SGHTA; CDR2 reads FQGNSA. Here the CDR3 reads CASSLLAFGLQETQYF. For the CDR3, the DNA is TGTGCCAGCAGCTTACTGGCCTTTGGCCTCCAAGAGACCCAGTACTTC.